This TCR beta chain comes out of a study of beta chain features in type 1 diabetes. Whole-study results and caveats: Among patients, naive, central memory and Treg TCRB repertoires appeared more similar than among healthy donors. A potential PCR bias toward shorter templates would be equal in patient and control samples. Here, the possible influence of HLA type (on TCRB rearrangement) remained unresolved.

This clone was detected ten times or more. Its antigen is currently unknown. V was cut by 4 bases and J by 6 bases, with 14 bases left in between. This CDR3 has 14 residues. From germline, CDR1 is SGHTA and CDR2 FQGNSA. Isolated RNA was reverse transcribed in full, so expressed TCRB transcripts were sequenced. Clones were sequenced by immunoSEQ multiplex PCR, and TCRdb holds only the in-frame ones, with some missing. This sample has about 250,000 clones, with over 12% found just once. The specimen sequenced was naive CD4+ T cells from blood. The source of this sequence is a woman aged 40 to 50 in good health. This chain connects TRBV7-2 to TRBJ2-3, with D possibly TRBD2 on 6 matching bases. CDR3 region: CASSSGLPRDTQYF. The CDR3, as DNA: TGTGCCAGCAGCTCGGGACTGCCCCGGGATACGCAGTATTTT.